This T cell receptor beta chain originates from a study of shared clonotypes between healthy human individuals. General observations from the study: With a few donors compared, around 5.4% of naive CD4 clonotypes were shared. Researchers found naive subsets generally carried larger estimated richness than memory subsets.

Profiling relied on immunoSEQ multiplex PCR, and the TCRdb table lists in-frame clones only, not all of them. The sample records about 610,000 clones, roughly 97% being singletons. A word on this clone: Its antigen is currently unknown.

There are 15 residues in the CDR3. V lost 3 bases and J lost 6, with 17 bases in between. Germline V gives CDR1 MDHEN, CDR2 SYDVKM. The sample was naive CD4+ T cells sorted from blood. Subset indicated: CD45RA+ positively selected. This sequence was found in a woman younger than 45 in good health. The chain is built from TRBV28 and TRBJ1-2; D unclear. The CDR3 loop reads CASSFGPRRVDGYTF. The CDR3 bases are TGTGCCAGCAGTTTCGGACCGCGGAGGGTGGATGGCTACACCTTC.